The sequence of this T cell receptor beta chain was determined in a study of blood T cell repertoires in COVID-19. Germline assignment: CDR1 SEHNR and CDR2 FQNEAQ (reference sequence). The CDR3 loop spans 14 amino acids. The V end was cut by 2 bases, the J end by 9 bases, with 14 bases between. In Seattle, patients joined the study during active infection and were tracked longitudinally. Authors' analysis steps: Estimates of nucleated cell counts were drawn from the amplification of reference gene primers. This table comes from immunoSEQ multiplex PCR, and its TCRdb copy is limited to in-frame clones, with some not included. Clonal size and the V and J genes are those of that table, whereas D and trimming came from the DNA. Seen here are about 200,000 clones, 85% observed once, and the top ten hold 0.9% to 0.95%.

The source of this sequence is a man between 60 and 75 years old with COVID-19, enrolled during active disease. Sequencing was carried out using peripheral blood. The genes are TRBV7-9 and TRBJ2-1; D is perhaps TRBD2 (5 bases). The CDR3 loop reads CASSLWQRRSEQFF. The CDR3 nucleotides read TGTGCCAGCAGCTTATGGCAGCGGAGGAGTGAGCAGTTCTTC.